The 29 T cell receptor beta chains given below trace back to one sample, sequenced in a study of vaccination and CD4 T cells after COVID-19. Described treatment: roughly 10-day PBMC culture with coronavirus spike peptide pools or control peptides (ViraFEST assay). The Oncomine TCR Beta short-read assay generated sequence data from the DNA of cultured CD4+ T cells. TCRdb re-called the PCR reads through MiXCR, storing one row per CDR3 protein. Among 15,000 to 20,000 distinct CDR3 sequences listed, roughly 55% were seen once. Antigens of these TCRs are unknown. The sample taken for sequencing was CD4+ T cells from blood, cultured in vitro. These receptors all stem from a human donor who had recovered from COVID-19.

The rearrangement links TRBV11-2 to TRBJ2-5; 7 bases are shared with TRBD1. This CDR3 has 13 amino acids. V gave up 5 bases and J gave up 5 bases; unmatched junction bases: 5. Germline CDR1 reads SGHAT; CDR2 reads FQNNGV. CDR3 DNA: TGTGCCAGCAGCCGTGGGACAGAGGAGACCCAGTACTTC. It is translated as CASSRGTEETQYF.

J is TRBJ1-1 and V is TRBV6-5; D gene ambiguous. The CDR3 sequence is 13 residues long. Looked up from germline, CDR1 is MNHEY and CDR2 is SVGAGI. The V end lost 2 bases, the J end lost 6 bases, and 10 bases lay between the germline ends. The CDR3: CASSYGAWSEAFF. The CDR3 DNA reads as TGTGCCAGCAGTTACGGAGCTTGGTCTGAAGCTTTCTTT.

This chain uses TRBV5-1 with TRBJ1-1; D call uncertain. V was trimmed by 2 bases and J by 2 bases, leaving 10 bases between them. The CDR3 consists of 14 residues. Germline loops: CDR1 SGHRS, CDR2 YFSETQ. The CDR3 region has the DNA TGCGCCAGCAGCTTTGAGAGGAGTAACACTGAAGCTTTCTTT. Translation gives CASSFERSNTEAFF.

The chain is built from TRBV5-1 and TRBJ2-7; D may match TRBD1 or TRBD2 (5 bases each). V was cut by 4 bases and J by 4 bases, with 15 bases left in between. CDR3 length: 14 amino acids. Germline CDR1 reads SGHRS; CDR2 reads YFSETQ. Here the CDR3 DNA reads TGCGCCAGCAGCGAGGGGCGGGTATCATACGAGCAGTACTTC. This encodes CASSEGRVSYEQYF.

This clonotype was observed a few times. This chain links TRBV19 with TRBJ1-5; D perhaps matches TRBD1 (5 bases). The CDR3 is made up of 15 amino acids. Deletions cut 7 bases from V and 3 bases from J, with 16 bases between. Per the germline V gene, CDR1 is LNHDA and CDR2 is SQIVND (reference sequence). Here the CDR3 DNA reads TGTGCCAGTACCGACCGGGACGGACACAATCAGCCCCAGCATTTT. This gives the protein CASTDRDGHNQPQHF.

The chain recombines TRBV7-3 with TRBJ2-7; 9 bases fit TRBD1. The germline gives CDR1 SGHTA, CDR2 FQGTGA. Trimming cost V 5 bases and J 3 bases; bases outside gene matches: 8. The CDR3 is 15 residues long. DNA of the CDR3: TGTGCCAGCAGCCGCCGGGACAGGGAAGGCTACGAGCAGTACTTC. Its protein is CASSRRDREGYEQYF.

The CDR3 sequence: CASSSGQGSTNYGYTF. The CDR3 DNA is TGTGCCAGCAGCTCTGGACAGGGGAGTACTAACTATGGCTACACCTTC. The chain joins TRBV5-4 to TRBJ1-2, with 9 nucleotides matching TRBD1. Germline lookup yields CDR1 SGHNT and CDR2 YYREEE (reference sequence). J gave up 0 bases and V 3 bases, and 6 bases lay outside the gene matches. The length of the CDR3 is 16 residues.

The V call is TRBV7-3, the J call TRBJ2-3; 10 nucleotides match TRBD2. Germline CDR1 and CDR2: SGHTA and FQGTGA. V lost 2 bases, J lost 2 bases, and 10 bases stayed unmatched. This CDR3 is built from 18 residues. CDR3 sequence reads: CASSLQVAAGGPTDTQYF. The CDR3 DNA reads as TGTGCCAGCAGCTTACAGGTGGCAGCGGGAGGGCCCACAGATACGCAGTATTTT.

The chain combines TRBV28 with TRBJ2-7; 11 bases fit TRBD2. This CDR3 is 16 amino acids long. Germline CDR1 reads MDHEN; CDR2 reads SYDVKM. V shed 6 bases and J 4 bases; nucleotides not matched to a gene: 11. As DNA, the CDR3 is TGTGCCAGCAGATCTTCCGGGACTAGCGGAAGATACGAGCAGTACTTC. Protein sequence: CASRSSGTSGRYEQYF.

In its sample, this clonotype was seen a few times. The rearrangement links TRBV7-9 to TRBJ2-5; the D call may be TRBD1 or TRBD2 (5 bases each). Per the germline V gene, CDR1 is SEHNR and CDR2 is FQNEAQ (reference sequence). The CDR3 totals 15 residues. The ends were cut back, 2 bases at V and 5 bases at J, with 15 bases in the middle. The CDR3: CASSLRSGARETQYF. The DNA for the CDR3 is TGTGCCAGCAGCTTAAGGTCCGGGGCCAGGGAGACCCAGTACTTC. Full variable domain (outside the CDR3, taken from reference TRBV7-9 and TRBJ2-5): DTGVSQNPRHKITKRGQNVTFRCDPISEHNRLYWYRQTLGQGPEFLTYFQNEAQLEKSRLLSDRFSAERPKGSFSTLEIQRTEQGDSAMYLCASSLRSGARETQYFGPGTRLLVL.

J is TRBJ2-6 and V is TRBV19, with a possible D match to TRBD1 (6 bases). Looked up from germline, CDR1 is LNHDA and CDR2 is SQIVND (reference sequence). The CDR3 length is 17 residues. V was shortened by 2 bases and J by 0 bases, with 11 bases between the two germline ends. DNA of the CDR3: TGTGCCAGTAGTATATGGTACAGGGTCTCTGGGGCCAACGTCCTGACTTTC. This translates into CASSIWYRVSGANVLTF.

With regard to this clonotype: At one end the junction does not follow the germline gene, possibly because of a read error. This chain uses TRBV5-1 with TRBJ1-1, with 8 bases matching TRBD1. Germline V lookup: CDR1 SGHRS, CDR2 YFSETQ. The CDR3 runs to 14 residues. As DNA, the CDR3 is TGTGCCAGCAGCCCGGACAGGGTGAACACTGAAGCTTTCTTT. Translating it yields CASSPDRVNTEAFF.

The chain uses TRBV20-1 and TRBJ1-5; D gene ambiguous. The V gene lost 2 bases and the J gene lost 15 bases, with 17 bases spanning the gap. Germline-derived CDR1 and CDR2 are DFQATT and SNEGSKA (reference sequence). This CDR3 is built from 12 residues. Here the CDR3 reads CSARSVDGVGHF. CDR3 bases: TGCAGTGCTAGATCTGTGGACGGGGTGGGGCATTTT.

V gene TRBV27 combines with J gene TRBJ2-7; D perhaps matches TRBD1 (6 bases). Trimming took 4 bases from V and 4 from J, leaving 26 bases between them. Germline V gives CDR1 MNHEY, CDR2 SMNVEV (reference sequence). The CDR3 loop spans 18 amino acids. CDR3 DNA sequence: TGTGCCAGCAGTTCCTACCTTTCCCTTCAGGGGAAACTTTACGAGCAGTACTTC. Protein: CASSSYLSLQGKLYEQYF.

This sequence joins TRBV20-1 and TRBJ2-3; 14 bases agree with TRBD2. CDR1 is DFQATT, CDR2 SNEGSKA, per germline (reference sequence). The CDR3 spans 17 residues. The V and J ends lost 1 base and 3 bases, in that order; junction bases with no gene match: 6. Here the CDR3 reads CSARGLGTSGRTDTQYF. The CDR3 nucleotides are TGCAGTGCTAGAGGGCTTGGGACTAGCGGGAGAACAGATACGCAGTATTTT.

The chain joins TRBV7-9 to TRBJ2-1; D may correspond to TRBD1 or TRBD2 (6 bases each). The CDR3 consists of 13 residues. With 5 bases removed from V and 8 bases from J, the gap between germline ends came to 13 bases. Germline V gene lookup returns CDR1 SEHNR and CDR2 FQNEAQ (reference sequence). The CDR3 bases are TGTGCCAGCAGCAGTTGGAGGGGGTATGAGCAGTTCTTC. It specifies CASSSWRGYEQFF.

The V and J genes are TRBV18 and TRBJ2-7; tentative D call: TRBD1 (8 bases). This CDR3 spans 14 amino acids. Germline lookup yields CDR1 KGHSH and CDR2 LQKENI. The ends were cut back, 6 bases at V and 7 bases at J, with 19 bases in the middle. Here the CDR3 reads CASSQQPQGGEQYF. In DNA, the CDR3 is TGTGCCAGCTCCCAACAGCCACAGGGGGGGGAGCAGTACTTC.

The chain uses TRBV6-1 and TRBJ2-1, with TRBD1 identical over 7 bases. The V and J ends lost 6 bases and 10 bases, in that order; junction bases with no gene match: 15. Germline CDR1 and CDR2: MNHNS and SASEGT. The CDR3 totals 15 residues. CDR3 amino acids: CASRQGLGLMREQFF. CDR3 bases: TGTGCCAGCAGACAGGGGTTGGGTCTAATGAGGGAGCAGTTCTTC.

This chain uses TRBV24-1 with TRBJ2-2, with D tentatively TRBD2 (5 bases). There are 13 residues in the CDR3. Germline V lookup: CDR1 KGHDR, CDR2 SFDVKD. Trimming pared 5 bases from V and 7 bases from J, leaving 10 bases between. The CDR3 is CATSGRRDGELFF. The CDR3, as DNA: TGTGCCACCAGTGGCCGTCGGGACGGGGAGCTGTTTTTT.

CDR3 amino acids: CASSPGQGSAGYTF. CDR3 in DNA: TGTGCCAGCAGTCCCGGACAGGGCTCGGCTGGCTACACCTTC. The rearrangement uses TRBV28 and TRBJ1-2; 8 bases are shared with TRBD1. The junction had 9 bases not matched to a gene; V was cut back by 5 bases and J by 7 bases. The CDR3 runs 14 residues. Germline V CDR1 and CDR2: MDHEN, SYDVKM.

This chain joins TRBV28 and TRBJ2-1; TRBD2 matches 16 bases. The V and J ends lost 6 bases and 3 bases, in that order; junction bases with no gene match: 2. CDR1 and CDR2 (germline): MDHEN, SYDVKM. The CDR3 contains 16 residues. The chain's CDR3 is CASRGLAGGDYNEQFF. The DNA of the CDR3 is TGTGCCAGCAGGGGACTAGCGGGAGGGGACTACAATGAGCAGTTCTTC.

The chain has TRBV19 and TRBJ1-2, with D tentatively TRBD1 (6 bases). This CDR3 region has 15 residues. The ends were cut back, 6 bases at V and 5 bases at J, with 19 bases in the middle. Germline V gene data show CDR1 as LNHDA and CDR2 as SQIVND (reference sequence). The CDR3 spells CASRKNREGSYGYTF. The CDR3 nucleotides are TGTGCCAGTAGAAAGAACAGGGAAGGATCGTATGGCTACACCTTC.

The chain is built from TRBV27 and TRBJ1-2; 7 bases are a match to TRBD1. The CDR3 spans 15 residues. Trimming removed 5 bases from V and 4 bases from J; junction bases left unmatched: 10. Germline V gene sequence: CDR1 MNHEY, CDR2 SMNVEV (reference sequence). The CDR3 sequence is CASSAVTGNFYGYTF. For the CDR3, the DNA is TGTGCCAGCAGTGCGGTGACAGGGAACTTCTATGGCTACACCTTC.

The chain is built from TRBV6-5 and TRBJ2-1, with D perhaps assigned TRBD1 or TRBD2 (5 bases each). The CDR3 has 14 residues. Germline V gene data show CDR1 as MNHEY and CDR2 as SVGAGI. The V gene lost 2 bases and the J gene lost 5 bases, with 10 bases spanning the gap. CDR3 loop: CASSYAWGNNEQFF. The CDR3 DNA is TGTGCCAGCAGTTACGCCTGGGGGAACAATGAGCAGTTCTTC.

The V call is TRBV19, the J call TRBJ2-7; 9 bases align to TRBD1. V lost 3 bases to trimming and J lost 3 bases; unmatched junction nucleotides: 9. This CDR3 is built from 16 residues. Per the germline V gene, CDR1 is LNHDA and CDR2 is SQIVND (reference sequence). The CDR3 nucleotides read TGTGCCAGTAGTATTGGTCGGGGACAGGGCTTCTACGAGCAGTACTTC. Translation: CASSIGRGQGFYEQYF.

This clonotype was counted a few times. DNA of the CDR3: TGTGCCAGTAGTACGGCTTGGGGGACAGGGGCCAATCAGCCCCAGCATTTT. The encoded protein is CASSTAWGTGANQPQHF. The V call is TRBV19, the J call TRBJ1-5, with TRBD1 matching over 10 bases. This CDR3 has 17 residues. Germline CDR1 LNHDA, CDR2 SQIVND (reference sequence). Trimming cost V 4 bases and J 3 bases; bases outside gene matches: 9. Based on the CDR3 plus reference TRBV19 and TRBJ1-5, the full variable domain is DGGITQSPKYLFRKEGQNVTLSCEQNLNHDAMYWYRQDPGQGLRLIYYSQIVNDFQKGDIAEGYSVSREKKESFPLTVTSAQKNPTAFYLCASSTAWGTGANQPQHFGDGTRLSIL.

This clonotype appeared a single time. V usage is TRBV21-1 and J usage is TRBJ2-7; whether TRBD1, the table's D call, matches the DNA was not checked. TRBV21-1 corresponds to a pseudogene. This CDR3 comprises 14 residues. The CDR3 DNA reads TGTGCCAGAGAGGGAACTAGGGGGGCGTACGAGCAGTACTTC. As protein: CAREGTRGAYEQYF.

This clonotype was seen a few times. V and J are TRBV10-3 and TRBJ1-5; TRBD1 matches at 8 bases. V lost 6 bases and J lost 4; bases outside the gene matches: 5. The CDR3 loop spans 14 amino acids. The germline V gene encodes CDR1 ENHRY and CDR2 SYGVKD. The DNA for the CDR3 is TGTGCCATCAGGGCCGGGACAGGTAATCAGCCCCAGCATTTT. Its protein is CAIRAGTGNQPQHF.

The DNA for the CDR3 is TGCAGTGCTTTTCCGGGACAGGGGGCGAGCAATCAGCCCCAGCATTTT. Its protein product is CSAFPGQGASNQPQHF. This chain links TRBV20-1 with TRBJ1-5; 12 bases are a match to TRBD1. Germline CDR1 reads DFQATT; CDR2 reads SNEGSKA (reference sequence). V lost 5 bases and J lost 1; bases outside the gene matches: 6. The CDR3 is 16 residues long.